The source of this T cell receptor beta chain is a study of regulatory T cells in long-lasting Graves disease. Study-level findings and limits: Persistent patients had more shared public clonotypes (2,741) than new patients (about 880).

Arm-PCR of CDR3 regions and iRepertoire HTBI primers were the basis on which TCR beta libraries were built. In TCRdb, the multiplex PCR reads were re-called with MiXCR into one record per CDR3 protein. The sample yields about 620,000 distinct CDR3 sequences, less than 20% seen once. The CDR3 loop spans 14 amino acids. Germline CDR1 and CDR2: DFQATT and SNEGSKA (reference sequence). The V and J ends lost 5 bases and 2 bases respectively, with 13 bases between them. This clonotype was seen only a few times. The antigen is unknown. Specified time point: newly diagnosed GD, antithyroid drugs for less than 3 months. The TCR library was prepared using RNA isolated from PBMCs. These data are also associated with another study on T cells in Graves' hyperthyroidism and ophthalmopathy. Turning to that study: Uncontrolled infections, other autoimmune diseases, pregnancy or lactation led to exclusion of patients. The HTBI set primed first-round TCR CDR3 RT-PCR.

The source is a woman in her 30s with Graves disease. V usage is TRBV20-1 and J usage is TRBJ2-1; maybe TRBD1 (6 bases). Sample: peripheral blood mononuclear cells (PBMCs), taken at new diagnosis, from a patient treated with antithyroid drugs. Written as DNA, the CDR3 is TGCAGTGCTCCGGACAGCTTGACCTACAATGAGCAGTTCTTC. It encodes CSAPDSLTYNEQFF.